This T cell receptor beta chain was observed in a study of T-cell reconstitution after alpha-beta-depleted transplantation in children. The sample holds many counts of this clonotype. The germline V gene has CDR1 SGHRS and CDR2 YFSETQ. The CDR3 loop spans 16 amino acids. V lost 2 bases to trimming and J lost 6 bases; unmatched junction nucleotides: 10. The library targeted TCRbeta and was prepared with unique molecular identifiers. TCRdb redid the calling of the PCR reads with MiXCR, one entry per CDR3 protein. This sample has fewer than 120,000 distinct CDR3 sequences, with around 10% found just once.

The TCR comes from a human donor who donated a stem cell graft to a child with acute lymphoblastic leukemia. This sequence joins TRBV5-1 and TRBJ2-7, with 11 bases lining up with TRBD2. The sequences come from PBMCs from the stem cell graft donor, collected from the stem cell graft. CDR3 loop: CASSLMTSGIECEQYF. DNA of the CDR3: TGCGCCAGCAGCTTAATGACTAGCGGGATTGAATGCGAGCAGTACTTC.